These T cell receptor beta chains were read from a single sample in a study of blood T cells in healthy people across ages. TCRdb reprocessed the 5' RACE reads with MiXCR, giving one entry per CDR3 protein. Among 870,000 or so distinct CDR3 sequences listed, 29% were seen once. Sequenced material: blood. Source of these receptors: a woman older than 75 in good health. Each CDR3 is given with its conserved first and last residue. The D gene is left open where the match is weak. Where a row states a size, it is once, few, many or the class of an expanded clone; other rows omit it.

J gene | D gene | clone size | V gene | CDR3 protein | CDR3 DNA
TRBJ1-2 | . | many | TRBV20-1 | CSAPGHAALNYGYTF | TGCAGTGCCCCGGGACATGCGGCTCTTAACTATGGCTACACCTTC
TRBJ2-1 | . | many | TRBV18 | CASSPPGVGARVYNEQFF | TGTGCCAGCTCACCCCCGGGTGTAGGAGCCCGTGTGTACAATGAGCAGTTCTTC
TRBJ2-6 | TRBD2 | . | TRBV5-1 | CASSFMASGVGANVRTF | TGCGCCAGCAGCTTTATGGCTAGCGGGGTTGGGGCCAACGTCCGGACTTTC
TRBJ2-7 | . | . | TRBV5-6 | CASSRRGPSSYEQYF | TGTGCCAGCAGCCGCCGGGGCCCTAGCTCCTACGAGCAGTACTTC
TRBJ1-1 | . | . | TRBV5-6 | CASSHGAAAMNTEAFF | TGTGCCAGCAGCCACGGCGCAGCGGCAATGAACACTGAAGCTTTCTTT
TRBJ1-4 | TRBD1 | . | TRBV10-3 | CAIRSTGPNEKLFF | TGTGCCATCAGATCGACAGGGCCTAATGAAAAACTGTTTTTT
TRBJ2-1 | TRBD1 | many | TRBV12-3/TRBV12-4 | CASRMTGVNEQFF | TGTGCCAGCAGGATGACAGGGGTCAATGAGCAGTTCTTC
TRBJ1-2 | TRBD1 | . | TRBV12-3/TRBV12-4 | CASRMTGRGPYGYTF | TGTGCCAGCAGGATGACAGGGAGAGGGCCCTATGGCTACACCTTC
TRBJ2-1 | . | . | TRBV3-1 | CASSPNGQSSYDEQFF | TGTGCCAGCAGCCCAAACGGACAGAGCTCCTACGATGAGCAGTTCTTC
TRBJ2-1 | TRBD1 | . | TRBV7-2 | CASSWGQGRGSYNEQFF | TGTGCCAGCAGCTGGGGACAGGGAAGAGGCTCCTACAATGAGCAGTTCTTC
TRBJ1-6 | . | many | TRBV25-1 | CASSEVGGSYNSPLHF | TGTGCCAGCAGTGAAGTGGGGGGCTCCTATAATTCACCCCTCCACTTT
TRBJ2-7 | . | many | TRBV6-2/TRBV6-3 | CASSYSIRGRYSYEQYF | TGTGCCAGCAGTTACTCGATCCGGGGGCGCTATTCCTACGAGCAGTACTTC
TRBJ1-1 | . | few | TRBV29-1 | CSVPGYVGTEAFF | TGCAGCGTGCCAGGGTATGTGGGCACTGAAGCTTTCTTT
TRBJ1-1 | . | once | TRBV7-9 | CVSSLHGNTEAFF | TGTGTCAGCAGCTTACACGGGAACACTGAAGCTTTCTTT
TRBJ1-2 | . | . | TRBV6-6 | CAGSYGILNYGYTF | TGTGCCGGCAGTTATGGGATTTTAAACTATGGCTACACCTTC
TRBJ1-5 | . | many | TRBV20-1 | CSARNSNQPQHF | TGCAGTGCTCGCAACAGTAATCAGCCCCAGCATTTT
TRBJ1-2 | . | once | TRBV29-1 | CSVEEGAGYTF | TGCAGCGTTGAAGAGGGAGCCGGCTACACCTTC
TRBJ2-7 | TRBD2 | . | TRBV27 | CASGGSGRGYEQYF | TGTGCCAGCGGGGGGTCAGGGAGGGGCTACGAGCAGTACTTC
TRBJ2-1 | . | many | TRBV7-2 | CASSLAGTSQNEQFF | TGTGCCAGCAGCTTGGCCGGGACCTCTCAGAATGAGCAGTTCTTC
TRBJ1-1 | . | few | TRBV2 | CASFLSPNTEAFF | TGTGCCAGCTTTCTGAGTCCGAACACTGAAGCTTTCTTT
TRBJ2-1 | . | many | TRBV5-5 | CASSVQRSLVNEQFF | TGTGCCAGCAGCGTGCAGAGATCCCTAGTTAATGAGCAGTTCTTC
TRBJ2-2 | . | . | TRBV6-1 | CASSDGAGTNTGELFF | TGTGCCAGCAGTGATGGGGCGGGGACGAACACCGGGGAGCTGTTTTTT
TRBJ1-5 | . | . | TRBV5-6 | CASSFGRVTGNQPQHF | TGTGCCAGCAGCTTTGGTCGGGTAACGGGCAATCAGCCCCAGCATTTT
TRBJ1-4 | . | once | TRBV20-1 | CSAREGLLFF | TGCAGTGCTAGGGAGGGGTTACTGTTTTTT
TRBJ2-1 | TRBD1 | many | TRBV12-3/TRBV12-4 | CASSFPLGQGARVEQFF | TGTGCCAGCAGTTTCCCCCTGGGACAGGGGGCGCGGGTTGAGCAGTTCTTC
TRBJ2-3 | . | . | TRBV6-6 | CASSSWTSTDTQYF | TGTGCCAGCAGCTCTTGGACTAGCACAGATACGCAGTATTTT
TRBJ1-4 | . | . | TRBV12-3/TRBV12-4 | CASSFTTNEKLFF | TGTGCCAGCAGTTTTACAACTAATGAAAAACTGTTTTTT
TRBJ1-4 | TRBD1 | many | TRBV20-1 | CSARETDRLELFF | TGCAGTGCTAGAGAGACGGACAGGCTCGAACTGTTTTTT
TRBJ2-7 | TRBD1 | . | TRBV20-1 | CSAIGQGRYEQYF | TGCAGTGCTATAGGACAGGGTCGGTACGAGCAGTACTTC
TRBJ2-6 | TRBD1 | many | TRBV7-8 | CASDGTAVSGANVLTF | TGTGCCAGCGATGGGACAGCTGTCTCTGGGGCCAACGTCCTGACTTTC
TRBJ1-6 | . | few | TRBV9 | CASSADDRNSPLHF | TGTGCCAGCAGCGCCGACGACAGGAATTCACCCCTCCACTTT
TRBJ1-2 | TRBD1 | . | TRBV28 | CASRSPTGNYGYTF | TGTGCCAGCAGGTCGCCGACAGGGAACTATGGCTACACCTTC
TRBJ1-5 | TRBD1 | . | TRBV19 | CASSSGQGAHQPQHF | TGTGCCAGTAGTTCGGGACAGGGGGCTCATCAGCCCCAGCATTTT
TRBJ2-6 | . | few | TRBV2 | CASSERTPFSGANVRTF | TGTGCCAGCAGTGAAAGGACACCCTTCTCTGGGGCCAACGTCCGGACTTTC
TRBJ2-5 | . | . | TRBV5-1 | CASFRRGSGGDEQYF | TGCGCCTCCTTCCGACGGGGTAGCGGCGGGGATGAGCAGTACTTC
TRBJ2-5 | TRBD1 | many | TRBV15 | CATSRAGQVQETQYF | TGTGCCACCAGCAGAGCGGGACAGGTCCAAGAGACCCAGTACTTC
TRBJ2-1 | TRBD1 | many | TRBV9 | CASSARDRIYNEQFF | TGTGCCAGCAGCGCACGGGACAGGATTTACAATGAGCAGTTCTTC
TRBJ2-5 | . | many | TRBV11-2 | CASSFLSETQYF | TGTGCCAGCAGCTTCCTCTCCGAGACCCAGTACTTC
TRBJ2-5 | . | many | TRBV3-1 | CASSQVPQETQYF | TGTGCCAGCAGCCAAGTTCCCCAAGAGACCCAGTACTTC
TRBJ2-7 | . | . | TRBV29-1 | CSGGTELYEQYF | TGCAGCGGCGGGACAGAACTGTACGAGCAGTACTTC